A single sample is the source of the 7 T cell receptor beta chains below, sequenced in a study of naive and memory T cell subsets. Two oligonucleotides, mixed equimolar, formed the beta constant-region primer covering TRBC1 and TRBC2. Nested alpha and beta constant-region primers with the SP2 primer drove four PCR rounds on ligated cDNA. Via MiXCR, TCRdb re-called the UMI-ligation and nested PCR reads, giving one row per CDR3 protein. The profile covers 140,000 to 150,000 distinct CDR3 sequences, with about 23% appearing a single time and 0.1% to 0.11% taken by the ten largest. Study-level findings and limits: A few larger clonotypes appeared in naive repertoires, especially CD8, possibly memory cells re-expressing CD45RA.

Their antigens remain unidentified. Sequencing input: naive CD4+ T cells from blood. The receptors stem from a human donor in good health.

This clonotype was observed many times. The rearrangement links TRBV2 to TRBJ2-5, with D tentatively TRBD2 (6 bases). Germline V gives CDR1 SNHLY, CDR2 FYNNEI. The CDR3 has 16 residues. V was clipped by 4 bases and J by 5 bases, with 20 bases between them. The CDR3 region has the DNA TGTGCCAGCAGTGTGGATCTCAGGGCTGGAGGGGAGACCCAGTACTTC. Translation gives CASSVDLRAGGETQYF.

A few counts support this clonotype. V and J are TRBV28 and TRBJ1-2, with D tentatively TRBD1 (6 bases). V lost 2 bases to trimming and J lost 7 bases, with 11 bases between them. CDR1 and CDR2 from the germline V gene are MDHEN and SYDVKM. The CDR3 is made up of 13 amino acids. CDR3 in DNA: TGTGCCAGCAGTTTAAACAGGGAGTTTGGCTACACCTTC. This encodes CASSLNREFGYTF.

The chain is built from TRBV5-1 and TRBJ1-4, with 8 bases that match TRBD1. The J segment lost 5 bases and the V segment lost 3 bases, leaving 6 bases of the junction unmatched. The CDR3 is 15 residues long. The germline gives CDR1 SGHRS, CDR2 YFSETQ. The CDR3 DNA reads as TGCGCCAGCAGCTCAGCGGGACAGGCGAATGAAAAACTGTTTTTT. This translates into CASSSAGQANEKLFF. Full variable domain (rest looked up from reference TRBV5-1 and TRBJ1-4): KAGVTQTPRYLIKTRGQQVTLSCSPISGHRSVSWYQQTPGQGLQFLFEYFSETQRNKGNFPGRFSGRQFSNSRSEMNVSTLELGDSALYLCASSSAGQANEKLFFGSGTQLSVL.

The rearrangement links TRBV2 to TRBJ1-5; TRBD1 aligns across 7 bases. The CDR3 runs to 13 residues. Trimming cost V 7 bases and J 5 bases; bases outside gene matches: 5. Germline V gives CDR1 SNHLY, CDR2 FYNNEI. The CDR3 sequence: CASTGDSDQPQHF. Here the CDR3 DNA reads TGTGCCAGCACCGGGGACAGTGATCAGCCCCAGCATTTT.

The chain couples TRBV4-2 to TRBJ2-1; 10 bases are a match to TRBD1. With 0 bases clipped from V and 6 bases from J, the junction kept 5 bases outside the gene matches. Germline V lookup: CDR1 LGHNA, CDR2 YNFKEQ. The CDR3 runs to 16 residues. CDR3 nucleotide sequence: TGTGCCAGCAGCCAAGATCTCCGGACAGGGGGCAATGAGCAGTTCTTC. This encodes CASSQDLRTGGNEQFF.

The CDR3 DNA reads TGTGCCAGCAGCCACCGGGGACAGGGCTGGAATGAGCAGTTCTTC. Translating gives CASSHRGQGWNEQFF. V is TRBV3-1 and J is TRBJ2-1; 9 positions agree with TRBD1. The CDR3 totals 15 residues. The V gene end was trimmed by 3 bases and the J gene end by 7 bases; junction bases not matched to a gene: 7. Per germline, CDR1 LGHDT and CDR2 YNNKEL (reference sequence).

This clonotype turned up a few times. Written as DNA, the CDR3 is TGTGCCAGCACGGGGGGGGCAGGGAGTGTGCAGTACTTC. This translates into CASTGGAGSVQYF. The rearrangement links TRBV27 to TRBJ2-7, with TRBD2 matching over 8 bases. Germline loops: CDR1 MNHEY, CDR2 SMNVEV (reference sequence). J was trimmed by 9 bases and V by 7 bases; bases with no gene match: 11. The CDR3 covers 13 residues.